This TCR beta chain was found in a study of T cell changes during pregnancy in multiple sclerosis. CDR1 is SGHRS and CDR2 is YFSETQ in the germline V gene. Trimming pared 0 bases from V and 8 bases from J, leaving 9 bases between. The CDR3 consists of 14 residues. Libraries were prepared by immunoSEQ multiplex PCR; TCRdb keeps only in-frame clonotypes and omits some of them. The table has approximately 93,000 clones, 75% to 95% seen once; the top ten hold 1.5% to 2%. The genes are TRBV5-1 and TRBJ1-6; no clear D. This receptor was identified in a female donor in good health, enrolled as a control in a pregnancy study. The sequenced sample was peripheral blood, obtained in the first trimester of pregnancy. CDR3 sequence: CASSLAEGDSPLHF. The CDR3 DNA reads as TGCGCCAGCAGCTTGGCCGAGGGTGATTCACCCCTCCACTTT.